The following is a T cell receptor (beta chain) sequence with its context. The antigen is unknown. Using ten immunoSEQ deep assay plates, investigators sequenced unsorted PBMC DNA. Clones were sequenced by immunoSEQ multiplex PCR, and TCRdb holds only the in-frame ones, with some missing. The sample shows hundreds of thousands of clones, about 76% of them seen only once. This sample was taken from a study of shared clonotypes between healthy human individuals. General study findings and limits: Limitation of the genetic and exposure-history diversity represented came from the few donors.

The CDR3 is 15 amino acids. V trimming: 5 bases; J trimming: 1 base; junction bases outside the gene matches: 4. Germline loops: CDR1 MNHEY, CDR2 SMNVEV (reference sequence). The chain has TRBV27 and TRBJ1-5; 8 bases align to TRBD1. This receptor was obtained from a woman aged 40 to 49 in good health. Some clones in this sample may be carry-over from other donors' samples. Material: PBMCs. The CDR3 coding sequence is TGTGCCAGCAGTCGGGCAGGGGGCAGCAATCAGCCCCAGCATTTT. This translates into CASSRAGGSNQPQHF.